Shown below are 7 T cell receptor beta chains from a single sample sequenced in a study of OX40 agonist ivuxolimab in advanced cancers. Profiling relied on immunoSEQ multiplex PCR, and the TCRdb table lists in-frame clones only, not all of them. This sample carries just under 75,000 clones, about 93% of them seen once, and the ten largest clones take roughly 0.44%. The sample in question was CD4+ or CD8+ T cells sorted from blood, obtained in a trial of the OX40 agonist ivuxolimab. The receptor source for this set is an adult with an advanced solid tumor such as melanoma, head and neck, liver or kidney cancer.

This chain joins TRBV5-1 and TRBJ1-6; D is undetermined. The germline CDR1 and CDR2 sequences are SGHRS and YFSETQ. V lost 0 bases, J lost 6 bases, and 7 bases lay in between. This CDR3 region has 14 residues. CDR3 DNA sequence: TGCGCCAGCAGCTTGGCCGTGGCTAATTCACCCCTCCACTTT. This translates into CASSLAVANSPLHF.

The chain combines TRBV18 with TRBJ1-1; maybe TRBD1 (5 bases). CDR1 KGHSH and CDR2 LQKENI come from the germline V gene. Between the trimmed V and J ends, which lost 6 bases and 6 bases, there was a span of 11 bases. CDR3 length: 12 residues. For the CDR3, the DNA is TGTGCCAGCTCTGTGGGGGGGTCTGAAGCTTTCTTT. It yields the protein CASSVGGSEAFF.

The chain uses TRBV15 and TRBJ2-3, with 10 bases matching TRBD2. Per the germline V gene, CDR1 is LNHNV and CDR2 is YYDKDF (reference sequence). The CDR3 sequence is 17 residues long. Unmatched junction bases numbered 7, after V lost 0 bases and J lost 4 bases. CDR3 sequence (DNA): TGTGCCACCAGCAGAGACCGAAGCGGGAGGGCCCCAGATACGCAGTATTTT. Its protein is CATSRDRSGRAPDTQYF.

The rearrangement uses TRBV7-8 and TRBJ2-3; 7 bases line up with TRBD1. V was clipped by 2 bases and J by 2 bases; unmatched bases: 7. The CDR3 is 16 residues long. From germline, CDR1 is SGHVS and CDR2 FQNEAQ. DNA of the CDR3: TGTGCCAGCAGCTTAAGAACGGACAGGATCACAGATACGCAGTATTTT. Amino acids: CASSLRTDRITDTQYF.

This CDR3 is CASSESSGSGGELFF. In nucleotides, the CDR3 is TGCGCCAGCAGTGAGTCAAGCGGGAGTGGCGGGGAGCTGTTTTTT. The chain joins TRBV10-2 to TRBJ2-2; 8 nucleotides agree with TRBD2. From germline, CDR1 is WSHSY and CDR2 SAAADI. The CDR3 loop spans 15 amino acids. V was clipped by 0 bases and J by 7 bases; unmatched bases: 4.

V and J are TRBV5-6 and TRBJ2-7; weak D call: TRBD1 (5 bases). V lost 0 bases, J lost 4 bases, and 14 bases lay in between. There are 15 residues in the CDR3. Germline values: CDR1 SGHDT, CDR2 YYEEEE. The CDR3 coding sequence is TGTGCCAGCAGCTTGGTTGGGCAGGGCAAGTACGAGCAGTACTTC. It specifies CASSLVGQGKYEQYF.

The chain is built from TRBV20-1 and TRBJ2-1; maybe TRBD2 (6 bases). V shed 8 bases and J shed 7 bases, with 12 bases lying between them. Germline loops: CDR1 DFQATT, CDR2 SNEGSKA (reference sequence). This CDR3 is built from 11 residues. CDR3 sequence: CSPRGGNEQFF. The CDR3 DNA reads as TGCAGTCCCCGCGGAGGGAATGAGCAGTTCTTC.